There are a few counts of the clone carrying this T cell receptor (beta chain). Its antigen is as yet unknown. The TCRbeta library incorporated unique molecular identifiers. TCRdb redid the calling of the PCR reads with MiXCR, one entry per CDR3 protein. This sample has 500,000 to 650,000 distinct CDR3 sequences, with over 9.5% found just once. This sample stems from a study of T-cell reconstitution after alpha-beta-depleted transplantation in children. Overall study findings and caveats: Reports say that about two months after transplant, the alpha-beta T cells came out of several hundred graft clones that had expanded. The study traced high day-60 TCRbeta diversity in some patients to surviving recipient T cells and thymic progenitors. The main origin of T-cell counts and diversity one year after transplant was newly produced T cells.

V lost 3 bases and J 2 bases, leaving 12 bases between the germline ends. CDR1 is SGHTA, CDR2 FQGNSA, per germline. CDR3 size: 15 residues. The chain recombines TRBV7-2 with TRBJ2-3, with a weak D call TRBD2 (6 bases). This specimen was PBMCs, mostly from graft donor cells, taken 180 days after TCRalphabeta/CD19-depleted stem cell transplant. This sequence originates from a female patient aged 2-9 years who had a stem cell transplant for aplastic anemia, so the T cells may come from the graft donor. CDR3 DNA: TGTGCCAGCAGCTTCTGGACGGGAGCCACAGATACGCAGTATTTT. Translated: CASSFWTGATDTQYF.